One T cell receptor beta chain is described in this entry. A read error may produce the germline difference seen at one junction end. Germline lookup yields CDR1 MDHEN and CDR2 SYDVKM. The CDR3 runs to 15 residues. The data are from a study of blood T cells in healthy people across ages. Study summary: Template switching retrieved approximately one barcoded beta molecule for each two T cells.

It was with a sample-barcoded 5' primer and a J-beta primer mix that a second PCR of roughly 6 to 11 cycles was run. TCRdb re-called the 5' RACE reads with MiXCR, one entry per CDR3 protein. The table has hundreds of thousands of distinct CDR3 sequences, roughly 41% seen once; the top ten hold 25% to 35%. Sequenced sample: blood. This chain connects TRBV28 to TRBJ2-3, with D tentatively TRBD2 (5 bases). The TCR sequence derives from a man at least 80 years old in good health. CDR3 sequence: CASSLRSGPLDTRYF. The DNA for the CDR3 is TGTGCCAGCAGTTTAAGGAGCGGTCCCCTGGATACGCGGTATTTT.